The next 30 T cell receptor beta chains were all read from a single sample in a study of beta chain features in type 1 diabetes. The study's findings and limits: Shorter TCRB CDR3s, moderately but significantly so, were found in Type 1 diabetes patients in all four CD4+ subsets.

These receptors' antigens are unknown. All of the isolated RNA was reverse transcribed, so expressed TCRB transcripts were sequenced. TCRdb keeps only in-frame clones here, not all; method: immunoSEQ multiplex PCR. The sample records hundreds of thousands of clones, 11% to 15% being singletons. Specimen: naive CD4+ T cells from blood. The receptors come from a man aged 18 to 29 with type 1 diabetes.

This clone occurred a few times. The gene calls are TRBV29-1 and TRBJ1-1; no clear D gene. Germline CDR1 reads SQVTM; CDR2 reads ANQGSEA. The V end lost 7 bases, the J end lost 2 bases, and 8 bases lay between the germline ends. The CDR3 is 11 residues long. CDR3 loop: CSATDNTEAFF. The CDR3 nucleotides are TGCAGCGCCACGGACAACACTGAAGCTTTCTTT.

The chain links TRBV10-3 to TRBJ1-4; D perhaps matches TRBD1 (6 bases). V was cut by 5 bases and J by 2 bases, with 9 bases left in between. The CDR3 has 14 residues. The germline V gene has CDR1 ENHRY and CDR2 SYGVKD. In nucleotides, the CDR3 is TGTGCCATCAGTCCGGGGGCTACTAATGAAAAACTGTTTTTT. Translated: CAISPGATNEKLFF.

This clone was counted between two and nine times. The chain couples TRBV6-6 to TRBJ2-1; TRBD2 matches at 12 bases. V was pared by 4 bases and J by 7 bases, with 2 bases of the junction left unmatched. Germline lookup yields CDR1 MNHNY and CDR2 SVGAGI (reference sequence). The CDR3 sequence is 14 residues long. The DNA for the CDR3 is TGTGCCAGCAGTTTCGGGACTAGCGGGAATGAGCAGTTCTTC. This codes for CASSFGTSGNEQFF.

There are a few counts of this clone. The gene calls are TRBV2 and TRBJ1-1; TRBD1 matches at 7 bases. The CDR3 runs to 12 residues. Unmatched junction bases numbered 8, after V lost 6 bases and J lost 10 bases. The germline CDR1 and CDR2 sequences are SNHLY and FYNNEI. The CDR3 DNA sequence: TGTGCCAGCAGATACACAGGGGTCGGAGCTTTCTTT. Its translation is CASRYTGVGAFF.

In its sample, this clone was seen a few times. J is TRBJ1-1 and V is TRBV2; the match to TRBD1 covers 7 bases. J was trimmed by 5 bases and V by 4 bases; bases with no gene match: 7. Germline V gene lookup returns CDR1 SNHLY and CDR2 FYNNEI. The length of the CDR3 is 14 residues. CDR3 amino acids: CASSVQTGRTEAFF. CDR3 nucleotides: TGTGCCAGCAGTGTCCAGACAGGGCGGACTGAAGCTTTCTTT.

V is TRBV5-1 and J is TRBJ2-7, with D perhaps matching TRBD1 (5 bases). The CDR3 extends over 16 amino acids. The germline V gene encodes CDR1 SGHRS and CDR2 YFSETQ. V was pared by 1 base and J by 1 base, with 15 bases between. The CDR3 nucleotides read TGCGCCAGCAGCTTGAATACAGGAATCACTTCCTACGAGCAGTACTTC. Translated: CASSLNTGITSYEQYF.

This clone was seen more than once but under ten times. Written as DNA, the CDR3 is TGTGCCTGGAGCGGGATGGGGGCCAACGTCCTGACTTTC. This translates into CAWSGMGANVLTF. This chain links TRBV30 with TRBJ2-6; weak D call: TRBD2 (5 bases). CDR1 GTSNPN and CDR2 SVGIG come from the germline V gene (reference sequence). V dropped 3 bases and J dropped 4 bases, with 7 bases sitting between them. The CDR3 loop spans 13 amino acids.

V and J are TRBV6-5 and TRBJ2-3; 8 bases match TRBD2. With 7 bases clipped from V and 6 bases from J, the junction kept 9 bases outside the gene matches. This CDR3 comprises 14 residues. The germline V gene has CDR1 MNHEY and CDR2 SVGAGI. The CDR3 sequence: CASTGTRRSDTQYF. CDR3 nucleotides: TGTGCCAGCACCGGGACTAGAAGATCGGATACGCAGTATTTT.

In this sample, this clone turned up a few times. The rearrangement uses TRBV7-9 and TRBJ2-7; 8 nucleotides align to TRBD1. The CDR3 loop spans 14 amino acids. Trimming took 6 bases from V and 0 from J; bases not matched to a gene: 4. Germline V gene lookup returns CDR1 SEHNR and CDR2 FQNEAQ (reference sequence). The CDR3 DNA sequence: TGTGCCAGCAGGAAGGACAGGGACTCCTACGAGCAGTACTTC. This encodes CASRKDRDSYEQYF.

This clone was detected a few times. The CDR3 spells CASSLGGFDYGYTF. The CDR3 nucleotides are TGTGCCAGCAGCTTAGGGGGATTCGACTATGGCTACACCTTC. V usage is TRBV7-9 and J usage is TRBJ1-2; D gene ambiguous. Trimming removed 1 base at V and 3 bases at J, with 9 bases between. Germline V gene data show CDR1 as SEHNR and CDR2 as FQNEAQ (reference sequence). The CDR3 loop spans 14 amino acids.

This clone has more than one count but fewer than ten. V is TRBV2 and J is TRBJ2-1, with TRBD2 matching over 7 bases. V trimming: 5 bases; J trimming: 7 bases; junction bases outside the gene matches: 2. The CDR3 is 12 amino acids. The germline V gene encodes CDR1 SNHLY and CDR2 FYNNEI. Here the CDR3 DNA reads TGTGCCAGCAGTTACGGGGGGAATGAGCAGTTCTTC. It yields the protein CASSYGGNEQFF.

This clone was counted between two and nine times. The chain links TRBV9 to TRBJ1-5; D is ambiguous. Germline CDR1 SGDLS, CDR2 YYNGEE. Trimming pared 0 bases from V and 2 bases from J, leaving 6 bases between. This CDR3 is 14 amino acids long. The CDR3 reads CASSVDLGNQPQHF. CDR3 bases: TGTGCCAGCAGCGTAGACCTAGGCAATCAGCCCCAGCATTTT.

There are a few counts of this clone. The V and J genes are TRBV25-1 and TRBJ2-5; D may match TRBD1 or TRBD2 (7 bases each). Trimming took off 11 bases at V and 4 bases at J, with 20 bases between the two ends. The length of the CDR3 is 14 residues. Germline-derived CDR1 and CDR2 are MGHDK and SYGVNS. CDR3 in DNA: TGTGCCGCGGGGGACAGAGAAACACCAGAGACCCAGTACTTC. It codes for CAAGDRETPETQYF.

This clone was detected only a few times. The chain links TRBV30 to TRBJ2-3; possibly TRBD2 for D (7 bases). The germline gives CDR1 GTSNPN, CDR2 SVGIG (reference sequence). The CDR3 length is 14 residues. The ends were cut back, 1 base at V and 4 bases at J, with 12 bases in the middle. The CDR3 DNA is TGTGCCTGGAGTGGCGGGGGCTGCCCAGATACGCAGTATTTT. Translated, it gives CAWSGGGCPDTQYF.

In its sample, this clone was seen a few times. This chain uses TRBV19 with TRBJ2-7; TRBD1 might be the D (6 bases). The germline CDR1 and CDR2 sequences are LNHDA and SQIVND (reference sequence). Trimming removed 6 bases at V and 2 bases at J, with 14 bases between. The CDR3 contains 14 residues. The CDR3 bases are TGTGCCAGTAGAATGGACAGATGGACCTACGAGCAGTACTTC. Encoded protein: CASRMDRWTYEQYF.

This clone was found a few times. Other DNA sequences of this sample code for an identical CDR3. The chain couples TRBV6-5 to TRBJ1-1, with D maybe TRBD1 (6 bases). V was cut by 0 bases and J by 5 bases, with 10 bases left in between. Germline-derived CDR1 and CDR2 are MNHEY and SVGAGI. The CDR3 contains 14 residues. The CDR3 spells CASSYSGGRTEAFF. The CDR3 DNA is TGTGCCAGCAGTTACTCGGGGGGCCGGACTGAAGCTTTCTTT.

Of note for this clone: Other DNA sequences in this sample translate to the same CDR3. The chain combines TRBV5-1 with TRBJ2-5; no reliable D call. The CDR3 spans 12 residues. Germline CDR1 and CDR2: SGHRS and YFSETQ. The V and J ends lost 1 base and 4 bases respectively, with 5 bases between them. In DNA, the CDR3 is TGCGCCAGCAGCTTGTCCGGAGAGACCCAGTACTTC. It codes for CASSLSGETQYF.

The V call is TRBV28, the J call TRBJ2-5; no firm D call. V lost 6 bases to trimming and J lost 0 bases, with 5 bases between them. CDR1 is MDHEN, CDR2 SYDVKM, per germline. This CDR3 is built from 12 residues. CDR3 amino acids: CASRPDQETQYF. In nucleotides, the CDR3 is TGTGCCAGCAGACCAGACCAAGAGACCCAGTACTTC.

This clone was seen a few times. The genes are TRBV2 and TRBJ2-7; D unclear. The CDR3 spans 12 residues. Trimming took 3 bases from V and 9 from J, leaving 12 bases between them. The germline gives CDR1 SNHLY, CDR2 FYNNEI. The CDR3 here is CASSETLIGQYF. The CDR3, as DNA: TGTGCCAGCAGTGAGACTCTTATAGGGCAGTACTTC.

This clone showed up just a few times. The chain carries TRBV5-1 and TRBJ2-7; D is unresolved. Germline V lookup: CDR1 SGHRS, CDR2 YFSETQ. V lost 0 bases and J lost 5, with 6 bases in between. CDR3 size: 12 residues. The CDR3 is CASSLDRNEQYF. The CDR3 coding sequence is TGCGCCAGCAGCTTGGATCGAAACGAGCAGTACTTC.

The rearrangement uses TRBV7-9 and TRBJ1-2, with 9 nucleotides matching TRBD1. The CDR3 covers 13 residues. V gave up 9 bases and J gave up 8 bases; unmatched junction bases: 10. Germline V lookup: CDR1 SEHNR, CDR2 FQNEAQ (reference sequence). The DNA of the CDR3 is TGTGCCAGTCCCACAGGGGGCTCAAAGGGCTACACCTTC. It is translated as CASPTGGSKGYTF. The variable domain in full, completed from reference TRBV7-9 and TRBJ1-2, reads DTGVSQNPRHKITKRGQNVTFRCDPISEHNRLYWYRQTLGQGPEFLTYFQNEAQLEKSRLLSDRFSAERPKGSFSTLEIQRTEQGDSAMYLCASPTGGSKGYTFGSGTRLTVV.

To note about this clone: Other DNA variants within this sample encode the same CDR3. The J gene is TRBJ2-7, the V gene TRBV30; D remains unclear. The CDR3 has 12 amino acids. Germline V gene lookup returns CDR1 GTSNPN and CDR2 SVGIG (reference sequence). V was trimmed by 0 bases and J by 3 bases, leaving 6 bases between them. CDR3 amino acids: CAWSVIGYEQYF. CDR3 DNA: TGTGCCTGGAGTGTCATTGGCTACGAGCAGTACTTC.

J is TRBJ1-2 and V is TRBV19, with a weak D call TRBD1 (5 bases). Germline V lookup: CDR1 LNHDA, CDR2 SQIVND (reference sequence). V lost 3 bases and J lost 7, with 15 bases in between. The CDR3 is 14 residues long. CDR3 DNA sequence: TGTGCCAGTAGTATCTCGTGGACATCAAGTGGCTACACCTTC. Translating gives CASSISWTSSGYTF.

The rearrangement uses TRBV2 and TRBJ2-7; D perhaps matches TRBD1 (5 bases). V gave up 6 bases and J gave up 4 bases, with 10 bases separating them. CDR1 and CDR2 from the germline V gene are SNHLY and FYNNEI. The CDR3 sequence is 12 residues long. CDR3 coding DNA: TGTGCCAGCAGGGGTAGGGGTTACGAGCAGTACTTC. Translation: CASRGRGYEQYF.

The DNA of the CDR3 is TGCGCCAGCAGCCACGGGACACGGACCGGGGAGCTGTTTTTT. It encodes CASSHGTRTGELFF. The chain uses TRBV4-1 and TRBJ2-2, with D possibly TRBD1 on 6 matching bases. CDR3 length: 14 amino acids. V lost 3 bases to trimming and J lost 5 bases, with 10 bases between them. The V gene's germline CDR1 is MGHRA and CDR2 YSYEKL.

This chain links TRBV2 with TRBJ2-2; the D gene is possibly TRBD1 (5 bases). Germline-derived CDR1 and CDR2 are SNHLY and FYNNEI. This CDR3 spans 12 amino acids. Trimming removed 4 bases from V and 6 bases from J, with 6 bases in between. The CDR3 DNA follows: TGTGCCAGCAGTGTGACAGCCGGGGAGCTGTTTTTT. It encodes CASSVTAGELFF.

Details on this clone: Other DNA sequences in the same sample also yield this CDR3. V gene TRBV18 combines with J gene TRBJ2-5; unclear D gene. Germline V CDR1 and CDR2: KGHSH, LQKENI. V was shortened by 6 bases and J by 2 bases, with 10 bases between the two germline ends. The CDR3 sequence is 13 residues long. DNA for the CDR3: TGTGCCAGCTCTCCTGACATACAAGAGACCCAGTACTTC. Translating it yields CASSPDIQETQYF.

The rearrangement joins TRBV7-9 to TRBJ2-1; D may be TRBD1 (7 bases). The CDR3 runs 18 residues. Trimming stripped 5 bases from V and 2 bases from J, with 22 bases between. The germline gives CDR1 SEHNR, CDR2 FQNEAQ (reference sequence). The CDR3 is CASSPQGGLFITYNEQFF. CDR3 DNA sequence: TGTGCCAGCAGCCCGCAGGGGGGTCTCTTCATTACCTACAATGAGCAGTTCTTC.

The CDR3 region is CASSLMGTGVEKLFF. CDR3 nucleotide sequence: TGCGCCAGCAGCCTTATGGGGACAGGGGTGGAAAAACTGTTTTTT. The rearrangement joins TRBV5-1 to TRBJ1-4; 10 nucleotides agree with TRBD1. J gave up 8 bases and V 4 bases, and 8 bases lay outside the gene matches. The germline V gene encodes CDR1 SGHRS and CDR2 YFSETQ. The length of the CDR3 is 15 residues.

This clone was detected only a few times. The chain has TRBV4-2 and TRBJ2-7; no definite D call. The length of the CDR3 is 15 residues. Germline CDR1 and CDR2: LGHNA and YNFKEQ. V lost 0 bases and J 3 bases, leaving 12 bases between the germline ends. Written as DNA, the CDR3 is TGTGCCAGCAGCCAAGATTACTCTTGGGACTACGAGCAGTACTTC. Translated: CASSQDYSWDYEQYF.